This T cell receptor (beta chain) was sequenced during a study of blood T cell repertoires in COVID-19 (dated by TCRdb to 2018 to 2021). For the study in its entirety: The collaborator samples originated in the United States, Italy and Spain and spanned the acute and convalescent phases of COVID-19. A de-identified subject ID, COVID-19 status, age in years and sex were almost always included in the sample metadata. Subjects who had been exposed to COVID-19, were actively infected with it, or had recovered from it provided the deeply sampled blood TCRbeta repertoires that made up the dataset. Where HLA class I and class II types were available, the types were taken from metadata supplied by the sample provider, not from assay-based typing. The samples were drawn from two sources: the first 160 participants of the ongoing ImmuneRACE study, and fewer than 1,500 subjects contributed by 6 global collaborators. The repertoires were made available in a free public database intended to serve as a resource for research on the immune response to SARS-CoV-2. The material from the prospective study consisted of cDNA or gDNA derived from T cells, B-cell-depleted T cells, or PBMCs. What the study reported, not specific to this receptor: The amount of clinical and demographic metadata varied by source and participant and was provided uncurated.

In the prospective study, participants were roughly 18 to 100 years old, resided in around 25 geographic areas of the United States, and were enrolled through a virtual design. In the prospective study, participants were assigned to cohorts based on the clinical history participants reported in a screening survey and a study questionnaire. Recovered participants in ImmuneRACE Cohort 3 were defined as having two consecutive negative NP/OP PCR tests, clearance from a healthcare professional, or resolution of symptoms. In the prospective study, mobile phlebotomists collected whole blood, serum and a nasopharyngeal or oropharyngeal swab from each participant. Participants in the prospective study had the option to provide additional blood draws and questionnaires over a 2-month period. Before DNA extraction, prospective study blood samples were shipped either frozen or at room temperature. The CDR3 starts with the cysteine, ends with the phenylalanine, and has 16 residues. This entry keeps only the CDR3 DNA: 48 bases, framed from base 1. CDR1 and CDR2 are drawn from the germline V gene: SGHRS, YFSETQ. The germline V end is reduced by 5 bases and the J end by 0 bases; junction bases left unmatched: 9.

TCRbeta CDR3 regions were amplified from genomic DNA using the immunoSEQ Assay, a bias-controlled multiplex PCR. On the study's bioinformatics: Within the assay, amplification of reference gene primers was used to estimate how many nucleated cells each sample contained. To quantify the absolute abundance of each unique TCRbeta CDR3 rearrangement, sequence reads were collapsed and filtered. Productive Simpson clonality was computed per sample as the square root of Simpson's diversity index over productive rearrangements. TCRdb retrieved this table from immuneACCESS and kept in-frame rearrangements only. Not all clones are present; in checked studies, unresolved V genes account for under half, and no reason is known for the remainder. That table gives V, J and clone size, and the DNA gave D and trimming. Present in this sample are around 160,000 clones, 80% of which were seen just once. The ten top clones hold around 6% of the sample.

A remark on this clone: Its antigen is unknown. Nothing much larger sits one base from this clone, and base qualities are not available.

Source material: PBMCs or T cells enriched from blood (not recorded which). The chain joins TRBV5-1 to TRBJ1-2; 8 of the junction bases match TRBD1. The sequence came from a man aged 40-49 years who had recovered from COVID-19. The CDR3 amino acid sequence is: CASRLEDREANYGYTF. The nucleotide sequence is TGCGCCAGCAGACTCGAGGACAGGGAAGCTAACTATGGCTACACCTTC.